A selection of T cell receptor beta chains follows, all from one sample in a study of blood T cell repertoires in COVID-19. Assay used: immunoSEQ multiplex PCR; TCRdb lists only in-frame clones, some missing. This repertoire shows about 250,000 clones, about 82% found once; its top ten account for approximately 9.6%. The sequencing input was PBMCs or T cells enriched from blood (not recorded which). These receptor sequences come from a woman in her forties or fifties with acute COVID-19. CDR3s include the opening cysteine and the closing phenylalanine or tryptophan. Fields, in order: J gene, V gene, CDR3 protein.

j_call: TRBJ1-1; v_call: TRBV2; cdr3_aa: CASSETLNTEAFF
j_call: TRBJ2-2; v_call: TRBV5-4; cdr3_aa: CASSLGGPSNTGELFF
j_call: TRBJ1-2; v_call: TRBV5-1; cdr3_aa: CASSPGQGDYGYTF
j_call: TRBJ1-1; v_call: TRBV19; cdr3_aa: CASNPGTLNTEAFF
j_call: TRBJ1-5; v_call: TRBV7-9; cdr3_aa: CASSGTGPQGNQPQHF
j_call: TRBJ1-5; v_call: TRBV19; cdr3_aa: CATEGAQDNQPQHF
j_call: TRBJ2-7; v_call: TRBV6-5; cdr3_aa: CASSYSDSSYEQYF
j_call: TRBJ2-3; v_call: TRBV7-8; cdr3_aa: CASSFQSTQYF
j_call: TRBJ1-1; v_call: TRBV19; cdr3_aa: CASYRAWATEAFF
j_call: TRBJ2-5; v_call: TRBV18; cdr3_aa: CASSPNHGTAQETQYF
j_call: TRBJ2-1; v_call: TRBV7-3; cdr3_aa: CASSYGGASNEQFF
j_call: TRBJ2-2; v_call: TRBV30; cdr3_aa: CAWSVTGPSGTGELFF
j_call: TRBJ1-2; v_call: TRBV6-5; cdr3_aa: CASRRGTGLGYTF
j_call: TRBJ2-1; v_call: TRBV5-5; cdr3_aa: CASSLRTSLIHEQFF
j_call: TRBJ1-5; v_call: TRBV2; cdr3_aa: CASSEALGTGNQPQHF
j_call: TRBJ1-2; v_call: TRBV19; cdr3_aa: CASSMQGGFYGYTF
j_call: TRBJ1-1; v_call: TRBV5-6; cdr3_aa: CASTAGRGGFSNTEAFF
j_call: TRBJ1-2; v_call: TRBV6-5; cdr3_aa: CASSFLGQGAGYGYTF
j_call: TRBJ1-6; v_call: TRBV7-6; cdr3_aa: CASSSDRGLHNSPLHF
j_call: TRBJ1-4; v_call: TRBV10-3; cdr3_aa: CATLDREFEKLFF
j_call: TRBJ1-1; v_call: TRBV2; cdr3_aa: CASSTGRGSTEAFF
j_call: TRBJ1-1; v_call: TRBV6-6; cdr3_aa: CASSLGQGGITEAFF
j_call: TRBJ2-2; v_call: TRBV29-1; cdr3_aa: CSGRTSGNTGELFF